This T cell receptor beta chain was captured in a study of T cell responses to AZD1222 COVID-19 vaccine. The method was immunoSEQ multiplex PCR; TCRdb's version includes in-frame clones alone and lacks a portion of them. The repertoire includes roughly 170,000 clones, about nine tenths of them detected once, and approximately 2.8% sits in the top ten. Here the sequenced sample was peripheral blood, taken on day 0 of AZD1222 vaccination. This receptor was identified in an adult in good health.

CDR3 in amino acids: CASSFRETQYF. The CDR3 DNA is TGTGCCAGCAGCTTTAGGGAGACCCAGTACTTC. The V and J genes are TRBV11-2 and TRBJ2-5; D remains ambiguous. The CDR3 runs to 11 residues. Trimming stripped 3 bases from V and 5 bases from J, with 4 bases between. Germline V gene sequence: CDR1 SGHAT, CDR2 FQNNGV.